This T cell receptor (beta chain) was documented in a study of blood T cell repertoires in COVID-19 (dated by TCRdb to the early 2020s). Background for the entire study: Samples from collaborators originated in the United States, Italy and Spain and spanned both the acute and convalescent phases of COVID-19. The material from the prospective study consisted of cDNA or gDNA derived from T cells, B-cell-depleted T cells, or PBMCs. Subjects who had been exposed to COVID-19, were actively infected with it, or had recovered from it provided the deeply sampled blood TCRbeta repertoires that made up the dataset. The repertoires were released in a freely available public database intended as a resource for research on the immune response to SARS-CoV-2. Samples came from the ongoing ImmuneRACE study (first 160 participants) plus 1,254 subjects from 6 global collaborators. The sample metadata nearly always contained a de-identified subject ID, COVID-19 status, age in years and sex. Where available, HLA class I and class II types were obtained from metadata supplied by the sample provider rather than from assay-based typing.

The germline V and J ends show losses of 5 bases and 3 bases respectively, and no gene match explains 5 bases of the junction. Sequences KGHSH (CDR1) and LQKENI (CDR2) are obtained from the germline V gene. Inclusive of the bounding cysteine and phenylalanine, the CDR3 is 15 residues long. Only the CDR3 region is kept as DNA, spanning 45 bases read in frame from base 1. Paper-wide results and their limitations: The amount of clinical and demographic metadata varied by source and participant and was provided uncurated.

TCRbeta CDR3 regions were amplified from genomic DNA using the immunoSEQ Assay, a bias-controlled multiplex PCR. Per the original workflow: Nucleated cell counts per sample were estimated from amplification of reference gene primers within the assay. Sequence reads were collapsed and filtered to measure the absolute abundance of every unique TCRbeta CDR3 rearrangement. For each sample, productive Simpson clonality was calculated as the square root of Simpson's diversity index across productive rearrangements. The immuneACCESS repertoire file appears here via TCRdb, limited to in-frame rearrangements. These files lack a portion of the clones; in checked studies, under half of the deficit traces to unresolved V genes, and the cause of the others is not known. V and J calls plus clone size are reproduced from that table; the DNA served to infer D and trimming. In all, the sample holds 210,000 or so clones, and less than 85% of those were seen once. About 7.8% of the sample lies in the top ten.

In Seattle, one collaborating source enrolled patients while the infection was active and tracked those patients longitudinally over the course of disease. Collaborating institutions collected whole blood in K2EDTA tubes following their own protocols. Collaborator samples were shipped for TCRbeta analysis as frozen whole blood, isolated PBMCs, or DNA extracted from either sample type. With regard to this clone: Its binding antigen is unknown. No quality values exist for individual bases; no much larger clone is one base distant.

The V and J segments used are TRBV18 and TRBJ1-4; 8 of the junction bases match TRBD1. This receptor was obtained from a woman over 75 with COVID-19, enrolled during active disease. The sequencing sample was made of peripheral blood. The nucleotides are TGTGCCAGCTCAGGACAGGGCACGGCTAATGAAAAACTGTTTTTT. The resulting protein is CASSGQGTANEKLFF.